The source of this TCR beta chain is a study of technical replicates of blood from a handful of donors (dated by TCRdb to 2016 to 2017). The germline V and J ends show losses of 3 bases and 4 bases respectively, and no gene match explains 5 bases of the junction. The CDR3 starts with the cysteine, ends with the phenylalanine, and has 16 residues. Only the CDR3 portion is preserved as DNA: 48 bases, with reading frame beginning at the first base. From the germline V gene (reference sequence), CDR1 is SEHNR and CDR2 is FQNEAQ. The method behind the library was the immunoSEQ multiplex PCR assay. Drawn from immuneACCESS, this table holds only the in-frame rearrangements with V and J called that TCRdb kept. Clones are partly lost; checked studies trace under half to an unresolved V gene and leave the rest unexplained. The sample table records 85,000 to 100,000 clones; 95% of these occur just once. The ten largest clones take up roughly 0.23% of the sample.

Turning to this clone: The specificity of this receptor is unknown. No much larger clone exists at a distance of one base, and base qualities are not known.

The chain employs TRBV7-9 and TRBJ2-1; TRBD2 agrees with 11 junctional bases. The sequence was obtained from a human donor in good health. Sequenced: T cells isolated from PBMCs. CDR3 reads: CASSFRGTSGYNEQFF. The nucleotide sequence reads as follows: TGTGCCAGCAGCTTTAGGGGGACTAGCGGATACAATGAGCAGTTCTTC.